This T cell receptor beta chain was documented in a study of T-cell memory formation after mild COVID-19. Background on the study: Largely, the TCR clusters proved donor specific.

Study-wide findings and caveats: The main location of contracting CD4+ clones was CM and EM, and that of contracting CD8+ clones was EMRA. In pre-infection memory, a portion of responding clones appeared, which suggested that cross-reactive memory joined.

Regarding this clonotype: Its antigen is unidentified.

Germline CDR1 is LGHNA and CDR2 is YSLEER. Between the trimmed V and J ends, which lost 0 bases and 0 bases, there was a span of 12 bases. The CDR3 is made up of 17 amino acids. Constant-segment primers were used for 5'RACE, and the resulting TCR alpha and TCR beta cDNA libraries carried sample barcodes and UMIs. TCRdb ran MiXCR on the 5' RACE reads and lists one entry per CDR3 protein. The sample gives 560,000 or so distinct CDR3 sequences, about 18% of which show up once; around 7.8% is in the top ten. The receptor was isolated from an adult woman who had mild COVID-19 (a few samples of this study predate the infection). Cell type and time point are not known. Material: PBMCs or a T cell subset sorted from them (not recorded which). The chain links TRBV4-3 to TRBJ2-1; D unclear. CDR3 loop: CASSQDSQTPSYNEQFF. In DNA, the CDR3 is TGCGCCAGCAGCCAAGACTCCCAAACCCCCTCCTACAATGAGCAGTTCTTC.